This section outlines one T cell receptor beta chain sequence together with its context. This clone was counted at least ten times. Its antigen is still unknown. No much larger clonotype is one base removed from it; base qualities were not supplied. Library creation used PCR. Instrument on record: Illumina HiSeq 4000. High-throughput sequencing was used to profile the TCR beta-chain CDR3 region of each patient. The paper's processing steps were these. A classifier to discriminate distant-metastatic papillary thyroid cancer patients was built from CDR3 differences across clinicopathological groups. To measure repertoire diversity the researchers used the Shannon index, while the Morisita-Horn index served to gauge how similar the tumor and blood repertoires were. TCRdb passed the public sequencing reads through fastp at Q25 and MiXCR, retaining productive beta sequences. What appears here as the V and J calls and clone size reflects TCRdb's work, not the paper's. Recorded for this sample are around 23,000 clones; roughly 20% of them occurred a single time. Of the sample, about 30% is held by the ten largest clones.

This sample was included in a study of metastatic and nonmetastatic thyroid tumors (dated by TCRdb to the early 2020s). Background for the entire study: Repertoires were compared across peripheral blood and tumor or nodule tissue samples from malignant and benign thyroid patients.

Paper-wide results and their limitations: TCR beta diversity was reported as significantly higher in malignant tumors than in benign nodules, in both blood and tumor samples.

None of the patients had been given any treatment before thyroid surgery. Using T-cell receptor beta sequencing, the study looked back at clinical samples from patients collected from about 2011 to 2018. V sheds 6 bases and J sheds 11 bases, leaving 17 bases between their ends. Inclusive of the bounding cysteine and phenylalanine, the CDR3 is 14 residues long. Of all the DNA, just the CDR3 is kept, 42 bases in frame from base 1. Via the germline V gene, CDR1 is SGHVS and CDR2 FQNEAQ. The receptor was isolated from a male donor with papillary thyroid cancer or a benign thyroid nodule (not recorded which). Some clones in this sample may be carry-over from other donors' samples. Input material: blood. Recombination connected TRBV7-8 to TRBJ1-6; the D gene cannot be named for sure. Here is the DNA: TGTGCCAGCAGTCAAAACCGGGAAAGGACACCCCTCCACTTT. The encoded protein is CASSQNRERTPLHF.